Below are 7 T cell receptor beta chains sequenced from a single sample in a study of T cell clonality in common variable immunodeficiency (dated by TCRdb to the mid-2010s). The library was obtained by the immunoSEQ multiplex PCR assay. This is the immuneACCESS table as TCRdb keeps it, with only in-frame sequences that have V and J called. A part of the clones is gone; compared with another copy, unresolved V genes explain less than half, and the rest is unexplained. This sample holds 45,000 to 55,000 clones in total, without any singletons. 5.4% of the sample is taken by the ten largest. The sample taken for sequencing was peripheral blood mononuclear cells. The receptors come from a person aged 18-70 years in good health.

CDR3 protein: CASSELSGANVLTF. The part of the CDR3 DNA that was read is TGCGCCAGCAGTGAGTTATCTGGGGCCAACGTC. The rearrangement links TRBV10-2 to TRBJ2-6; D is unclear. The sequenced fragment ends 3 residues before the CDR3 boundary, so the rest is inferred from the germline J gene. Germline lookup yields CDR1 WSHSY and CDR2 SAAADI. V was trimmed by 1 base and J by 1 base, leaving 2 bases between them. The CDR3 is 14 residues long.

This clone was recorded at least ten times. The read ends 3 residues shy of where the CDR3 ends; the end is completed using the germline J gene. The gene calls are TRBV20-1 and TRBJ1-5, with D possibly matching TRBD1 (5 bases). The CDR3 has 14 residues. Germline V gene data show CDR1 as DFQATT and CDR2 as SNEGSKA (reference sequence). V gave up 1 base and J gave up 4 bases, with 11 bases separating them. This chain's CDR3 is CSARVGGANQPQHF. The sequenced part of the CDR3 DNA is TGCAGTGCTAGAGTCGGAGGGGCTAATCAGCCC.

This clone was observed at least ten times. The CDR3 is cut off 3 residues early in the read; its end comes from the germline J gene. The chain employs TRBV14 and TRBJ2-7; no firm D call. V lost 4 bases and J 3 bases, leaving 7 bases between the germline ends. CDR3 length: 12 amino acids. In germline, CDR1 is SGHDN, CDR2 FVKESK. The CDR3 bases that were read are TGTGCCAGCAGCCTGAACTTCTACGAG. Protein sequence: CASSLNFYE. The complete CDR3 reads CASSLNFYEQYF. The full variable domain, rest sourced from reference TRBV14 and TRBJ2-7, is EAGVTQFPSHSVIEKGQTVTLRCDPISGHDNLYWYRRVMGKEIKFLLHFVKESKQDESGMPNNRFLAERTGGTYSTLKVQPAELEDSGVYFCASSLNFYEQYFGPGTRLTVT.

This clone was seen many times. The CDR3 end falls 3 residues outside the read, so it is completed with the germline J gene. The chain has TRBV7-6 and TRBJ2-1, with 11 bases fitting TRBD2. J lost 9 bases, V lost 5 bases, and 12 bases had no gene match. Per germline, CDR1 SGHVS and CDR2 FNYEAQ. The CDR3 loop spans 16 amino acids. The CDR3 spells CASSATLAGVRIEQFF. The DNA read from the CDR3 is TGTGCCAGCAGCGCCACACTAGCGGGGGTTCGTATTGAG.

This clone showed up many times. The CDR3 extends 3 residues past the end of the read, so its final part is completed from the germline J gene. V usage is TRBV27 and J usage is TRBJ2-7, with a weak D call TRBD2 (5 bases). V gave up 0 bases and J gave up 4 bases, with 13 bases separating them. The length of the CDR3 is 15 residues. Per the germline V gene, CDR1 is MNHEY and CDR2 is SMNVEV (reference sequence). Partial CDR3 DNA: TGTGCCAGCAGTTTATCGAGGGTCATGGTGTACGAG. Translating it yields CASSLSRVMVYE. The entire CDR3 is CASSLSRVMVYEQYF.

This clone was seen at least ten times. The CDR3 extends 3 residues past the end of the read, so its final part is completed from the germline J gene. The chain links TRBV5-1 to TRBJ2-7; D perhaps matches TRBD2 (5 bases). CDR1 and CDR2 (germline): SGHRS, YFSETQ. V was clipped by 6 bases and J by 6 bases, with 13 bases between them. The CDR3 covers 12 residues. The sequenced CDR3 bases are TGCGCCAGCACTACTAGAACCGGCGAG. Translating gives CASTTRTGE. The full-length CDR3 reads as CASTTRTGEQYF.

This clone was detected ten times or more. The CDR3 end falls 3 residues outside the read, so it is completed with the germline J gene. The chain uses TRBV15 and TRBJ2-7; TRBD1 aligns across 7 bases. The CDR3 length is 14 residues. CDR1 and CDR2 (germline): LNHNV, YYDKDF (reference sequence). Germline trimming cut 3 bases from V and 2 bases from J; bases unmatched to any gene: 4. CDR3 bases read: TGTGCCACCAGCAGGCTGACAGGGACCTACGAG. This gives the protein CATSRLTGTYE. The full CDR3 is CATSRLTGTYEQYF.